The T cell receptor (beta chain) under discussion was sequenced for a study of cytomegalovirus exposure and HLA in healthy donors. Regarding the study as a whole: An analysis was carried out at a later point. It showed that HLA-associated TCR beta chains were more clonally expanded than equally common non-associated chains. An observed cluster of highly shared sequence variants was recorded as a likely sequencing artifact.

This PCR relied on a set of 60 Vbeta primers and 13 Jbeta primers. The data were produced by immunoSEQ multiplex PCR, yet TCRdb's version contains in-frame clones alone and is incomplete. The sample has about 160,000 clones, roughly three quarters seen once; the top ten hold approximately 1.3%. Worth noting for this clone: Its antigen is as yet unknown. Other nucleotide sequences in the sample specify the same CDR3.

Germline CDR1 and CDR2: SGHTA and FQGNSA. CDR3 size: 12 residues. With 1 base removed from V and 8 bases from J, the gap between germline ends came to 8 bases. Unrecorded immune exposure was likely among donors, who were nominally healthy when sampled. The source is a man aged 55 to 70 in good health and CMV-seronegative. The chain links TRBV7-2 to TRBJ1-2; possibly TRBD1 for D (6 bases). The sample was PBMCs. The CDR3 bases are TGTGCCAGCAGCTTAGACAGGGCCGGCTACACCTTC. The encoded protein is CASSLDRAGYTF.